The sequence of this T cell receptor (beta chain) was determined in a study of CD8 T cells in Susac syndrome. Sequencing of TCR beta was performed on blood CD8+ T cells and on blood CD4+ T cells. Included as multiple sclerosis controls were treatment-naive patients who had stable or active relapsing-remitting disease. After extraction with the RNeasy kit, roughly 0.45 to 1 ug of the RNA was reverse transcribed using random hexamers. Amplification of TCR beta CDR3 by immunoSEQ multiplex PCR spanned 54 Vbeta and 13 Jbeta. TCRdb redid the calling of the immunoSEQ multiplex PCR reads with MiXCR, one entry per CDR3 protein. In the table there are nearly 200,000 distinct CDR3 sequences, roughly 96% of which are singletons. Material for sequencing was CD4+ T cells from PBMCs. The sequence was obtained from a human donor with multiple sclerosis.

CDR3 sequence (DNA): TGTGCCACCAGTGATCCCGGGACAACCCACACAGATACGCAGTATTTT. This sequence encodes CATSDPGTTHTDTQYF. The rearrangement uses TRBV24-1 and TRBJ2-3; D is possibly TRBD1 (6 bases). The CDR3 is 16 residues long. The V gene's germline CDR1 is KGHDR and CDR2 SFDVKD. The germline V and J ends were trimmed by 3 bases and 2 bases, with 14 bases remaining between them.